The entry below describes one TCR beta chain. Treatment denoted: oral pan-JAK inhibitor, 5-10 mg twice daily. This sample is part of a study of CD8+ T cells in alopecia areata. Extracted from the samples, RNA was reverse transcribed into cDNA to serve as the sequencing template. Repertoires were generated with immunoSEQ multiplex PCR, while TCRdb's copy carries only in-frame clones and drops some. Among about 270,000 clones listed, 45% to 70% were seen once. V dropped 5 bases and J dropped 1; count of bases not matched to a gene: 11. CDR1 LNHDA and CDR2 SQIVND come from the germline V gene (reference sequence). This CDR3 has 17 residues.

The chain employs TRBV19 and TRBJ1-5; 7 nucleotides match TRBD1. The TCR was taken from a human donor with alopecia areata. The starting material was CD4+ T cells sorted from blood, obtained at week 52, from a patient treated with tofacitinib. This chain's CDR3 is CASSLSQGGSSNQPQHF. Here the CDR3 DNA reads TGTGCCAGTAGTCTCTCGCAAGGGGGCTCCAGCAATCAGCCCCAGCATTTT.